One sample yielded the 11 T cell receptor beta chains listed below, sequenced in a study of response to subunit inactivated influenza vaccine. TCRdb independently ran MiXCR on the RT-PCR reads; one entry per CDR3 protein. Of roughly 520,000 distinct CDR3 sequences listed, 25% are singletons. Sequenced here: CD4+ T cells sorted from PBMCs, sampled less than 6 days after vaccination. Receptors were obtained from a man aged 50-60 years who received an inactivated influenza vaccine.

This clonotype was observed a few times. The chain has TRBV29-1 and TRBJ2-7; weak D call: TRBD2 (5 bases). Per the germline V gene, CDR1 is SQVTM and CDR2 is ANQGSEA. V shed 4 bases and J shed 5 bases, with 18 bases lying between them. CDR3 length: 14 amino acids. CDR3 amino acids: CSVVRGGDKDEQYF. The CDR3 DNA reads TGCAGCGTTGTACGGGGTGGGGATAAGGACGAGCAGTACTTC.

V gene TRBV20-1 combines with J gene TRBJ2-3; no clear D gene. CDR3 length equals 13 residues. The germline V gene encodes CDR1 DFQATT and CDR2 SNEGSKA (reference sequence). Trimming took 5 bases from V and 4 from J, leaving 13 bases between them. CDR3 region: CSALGRKPDTQYF. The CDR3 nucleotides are TGCAGTGCTCTTGGCCGGAAGCCAGATACGCAGTATTTT.

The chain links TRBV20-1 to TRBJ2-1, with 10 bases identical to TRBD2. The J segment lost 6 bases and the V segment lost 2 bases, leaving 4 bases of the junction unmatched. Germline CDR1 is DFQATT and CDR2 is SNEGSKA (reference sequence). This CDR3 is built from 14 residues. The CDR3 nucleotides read TGCAGTGCTAGATCCAGCGGGAGGGTCAATGAGCAGTTCTTC. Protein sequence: CSARSSGRVNEQFF.

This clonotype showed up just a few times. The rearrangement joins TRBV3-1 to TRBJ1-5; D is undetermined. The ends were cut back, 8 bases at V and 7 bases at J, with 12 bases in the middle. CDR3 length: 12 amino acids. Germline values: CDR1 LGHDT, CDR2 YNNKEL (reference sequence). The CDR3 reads CASSPMGQPQHF. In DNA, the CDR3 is TGTGCCAGCTCCCCCATGGGCCAGCCCCAGCATTTT.

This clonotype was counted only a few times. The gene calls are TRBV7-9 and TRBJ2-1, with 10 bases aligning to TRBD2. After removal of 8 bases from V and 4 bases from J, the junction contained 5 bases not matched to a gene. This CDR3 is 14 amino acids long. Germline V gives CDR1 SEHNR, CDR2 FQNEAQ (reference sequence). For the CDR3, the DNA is TGTGCCAGCTTTAGCGGGGGGCGGTACAATGAGCAGTTCTTC. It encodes CASFSGGRYNEQFF. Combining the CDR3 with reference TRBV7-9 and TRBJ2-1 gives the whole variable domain DTGVSQNPRHKITKRGQNVTFRCDPISEHNRLYWYRQTLGQGPEFLTYFQNEAQLEKSRLLSDRFSAERPKGSFSTLEIQRTEQGDSAMYLCASFSGGRYNEQFFGPGTRLTVL.

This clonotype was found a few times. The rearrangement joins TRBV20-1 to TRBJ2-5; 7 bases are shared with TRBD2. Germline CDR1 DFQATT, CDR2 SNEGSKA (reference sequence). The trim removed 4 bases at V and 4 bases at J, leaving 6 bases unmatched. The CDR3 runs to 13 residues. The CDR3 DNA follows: TGCAGTGCTAAACGACTAGCAGGAGAGACCCAGTACTTC. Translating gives CSAKRLAGETQYF.

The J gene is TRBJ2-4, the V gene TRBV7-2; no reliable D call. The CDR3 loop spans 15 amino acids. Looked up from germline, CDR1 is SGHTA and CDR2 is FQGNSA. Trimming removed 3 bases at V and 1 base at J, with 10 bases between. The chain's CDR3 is CASSLETGAKNIQYF. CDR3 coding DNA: TGTGCCAGCAGCTTGGAAACTGGGGCCAAAAACATTCAGTACTTC.

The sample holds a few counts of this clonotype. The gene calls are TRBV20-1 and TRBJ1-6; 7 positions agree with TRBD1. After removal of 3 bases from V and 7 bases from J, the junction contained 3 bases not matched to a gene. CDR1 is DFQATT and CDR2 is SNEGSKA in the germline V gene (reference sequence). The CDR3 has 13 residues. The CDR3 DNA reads TGCAGTGCTAGGGAGACAGGGAATTCACCCCTCCACTTT. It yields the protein CSARETGNSPLHF.

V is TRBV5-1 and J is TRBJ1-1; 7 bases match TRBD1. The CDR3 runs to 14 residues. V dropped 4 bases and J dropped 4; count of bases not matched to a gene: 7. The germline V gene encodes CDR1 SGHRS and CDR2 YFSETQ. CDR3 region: CASSQTGVATEAFF. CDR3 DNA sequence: TGCGCCAGCAGCCAAACAGGGGTGGCCACTGAAGCTTTCTTT.

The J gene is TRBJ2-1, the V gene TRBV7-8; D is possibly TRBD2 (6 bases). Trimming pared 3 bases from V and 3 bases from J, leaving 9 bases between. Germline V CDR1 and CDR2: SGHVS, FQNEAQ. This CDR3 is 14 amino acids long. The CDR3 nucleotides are TGTGCCAGCAGCTTTCGGGACTTCTACAATGAGCAGTTCTTC. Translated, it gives CASSFRDFYNEQFF.

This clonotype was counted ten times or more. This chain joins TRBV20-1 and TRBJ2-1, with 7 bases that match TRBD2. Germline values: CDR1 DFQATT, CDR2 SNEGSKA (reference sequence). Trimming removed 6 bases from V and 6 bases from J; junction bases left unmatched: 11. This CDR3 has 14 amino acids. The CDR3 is CSATPPRGSNEQFF. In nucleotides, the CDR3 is TGCAGTGCAACCCCGCCGCGGGGGTCCAATGAGCAGTTCTTC.